These T cell receptor beta chains were read from a single sample in a study of blood T cell repertoires in COVID-19. The method was immunoSEQ multiplex PCR; TCRdb's version includes in-frame clones alone and lacks a portion of them. The sample lists over 300,000 clones, about 90% occurring once. Source material: peripheral blood. Source of these receptors: a man younger than 35 with active or convalescent COVID-19. The conserved cysteine and the conserved F or W are not part of the CDR3 here. Each record gives: CDR3 length, V gene, J gene, D gene, CDR3 protein. The D gene is left open where the match is weak.

11	TRBV6-2/TRBV6-3	TRBJ1-1	.	ASSLTGNTEAF
13	TRBV6-2/TRBV6-3	TRBJ2-2	TRBD1	ASSTGTGSTGELF
11	TRBV19	TRBJ2-1	TRBD2	ASRPSRGTSKV
11	TRBV12-3/TRBV12-4	TRBJ2-7	.	ASSTGSLYEQY
12	TRBV5-1	TRBJ2-6	.	ASSLSSGANVLT
15	TRBV4-2	TRBJ1-5	.	ASSQDIGRYSNQPQH
13	TRBV7-9	TRBJ2-5	.	ASSLVGGVRETQY
11	TRBV7-2	TRBJ1-5	.	ASSPAVGQPQH
11	TRBV14	TRBJ1-1	.	ASSQTLIPEAF
10	TRBV18	TRBJ2-1	.	ASSSKGDEQF
13	TRBV9	TRBJ2-5	TRBD1	ASSASGTGKETQY
11	TRBV5-4	TRBJ1-3	.	ASSQGHGNTIY
15	TRBV19	TRBJ2-1	.	ASSPRSLPGVNNEQF
11	TRBV12-5	TRBJ2-5	.	ASGLGVSETQY
11	TRBV7-3	TRBJ1-1	TRBD1	ASSVQGASEAF
13	TRBV19	TRBJ2-2	TRBD1	ASSVTGLTTGELF
11	TRBV7-9	TRBJ2-3	TRBD2	ASTGGVTDTQY
12	TRBV10-3	TRBJ2-1	TRBD2	AISGTSGSNEQF
14	TRBV11-3	TRBJ2-2	.	ASSLVSGKNTGELF
14	TRBV11-2	TRBJ1-2	TRBD1	ASSLARTGNFYGYT
13	TRBV11-3	TRBJ2-5	.	ASSLSGLGGETQY
12	TRBV6-2/TRBV6-3	TRBJ2-3	TRBD2	ASSSGGATDTQY
12	TRBV19	TRBJ2-7	.	ASSISSGSYEQY
13	TRBV27	TRBJ1-5	.	ASSLGGNGNQPQH
10	TRBV30	TRBJ2-1	.	AWSVQFGEQF
13	TRBV11-2	TRBJ2-7	TRBD2	ASSPRGGRNYEQY
11	TRBV4-3	TRBJ1-5	.	ASSQTPNQPQH
13	TRBV11-2	TRBJ1-6	.	ASSPQPRGNSPLH
10	TRBV7-9	TRBJ1-4	.	ASSSRPGKLF
13	TRBV28	TRBJ1-4	TRBD1	ASSKPGQFNEKLF
14	TRBV7-2	TRBJ2-7	.	ASSFLFRTASYEQY
13	TRBV29-1	TRBJ2-5	.	SVEKQGKIQETQY
14	TRBV7-9	TRBJ2-5	TRBD1	ASSFGDRGLQETQY
13	TRBV24-1	TRBJ2-5	TRBD2	ATSAAGLFQETQY
14	TRBV18	TRBJ2-3	.	ASSPVTGASSDTQY
12	TRBV9	TRBJ1-6	.	ASSVEVQNSPLH
16	TRBV11-2	TRBJ1-3	TRBD1	ASSFIPGTGRIGNTIY
10	TRBV6-5	TRBJ1-2	.	ASSYRSGGYT
13	TRBV7-2	TRBJ1-6	.	ASSPLPGNLSPLH
14	TRBV4-1	TRBJ2-3	TRBD2	ASSQVAGGPLDTQY
11	TRBV5-5	TRBJ1-1	.	ASSLVSESGAF
14	TRBV3-1/TRBV3-2	TRBJ2-3	.	ASSPRGGKGTDTQY
16	TRBV13	TRBJ2-3	TRBD2	ASSLGTSGSASTDTQY
10	TRBV29-1	TRBJ2-5	.	SVPKLEETQY
11	TRBV6-5	TRBJ1-5	TRBD1	ASETGGNQPQH
14	TRBV9	TRBJ1-1	TRBD1	ASSGPTGGSDTEAF
12	TRBV2	TRBJ1-6	.	ASNPGRDSSPLH